This TCR beta chain was identified in a study of T-cell reconstitution after alpha-beta-depleted transplantation in children listed by TCRdb under 2016. With regard to the full study: The study quantitatively tracked T-cell immune reconstitution after TCRalphabeta/CD19-depleted allogeneic hematopoietic cell transplantation in children using TCR repertoire profiling.

CDR1 and CDR2 are read off the germline V gene as SQVTM and ANQGSEA. Unmatched junction bases come to 10, with V trimmed by 6 bases and J by 5 bases. The CDR3, from cysteine to phenylalanine, totals 14 residues. Just CDR3 DNA is preserved here, 42 bases in frame from base 1. With regard to this clonotype: This clone's antigen is unknown. Qualities for individual bases were not recorded, and no much larger clone is one base off.

This sample's treatment or condition label indicates: allogeneic hematopoietic cell transplantation with graft depleted of TCRalphabeta T cells and CD19 B cells. TCRalphabeta/CD19-depleted allogeneic hematopoietic cell grafts were given to the transplant recipients, all of whom were children. Library creation used PCR. Sequencing used an Illumina HiSeq 2500. TCR library preparation used molecular barcoding, with unique molecular identifiers applied to normalize quantification of the TCRbeta repertoire. The public reads were reprocessed in TCRdb via fastp at Q25 and MiXCR, keeping in-frame beta chains. One record per CDR3 amino acid sequence lists the most common genes and DNA. The sample data list approximately 120,000 distinct CDR3 sequences, and approximately 8.7% of these were observed just once. The leading ten clones occupy around 24% of the sample. Study-wide conclusions, independent of this receptor: Over subsequent months, a decline in hyperexpanded clone frequencies was noted, and after one year, T-cell counts and TCRbeta diversity were mostly ascribed to newly produced T cells. In some patients, the high TCRbeta diversity seen at day 60 was put down to recipient T cells and intrathymic progenitors that had survived conditioning. The apparently early recovery of alphabetaT-cell counts about two months after transplant reportedly depended on only several hundred rapidly expanded clones that came from non-depleted graft cells.

The clonotype was recovered from a girl under three years old who had a stem cell transplant for combined immunodeficiency, so the T cells may come from the graft donor. This chain joins TRBV29-1 to TRBJ2-5; the junction holds 9 bases that match TRBD2. The sample here was PBMCs, mostly from graft donor cells, taken 180 days after TCRalphabeta/CD19-depleted stem cell transplant. The CDR3 sequence is CSVDPTTSGETQYF. The nucleotides are TGCAGCGTAGACCCTACAACTAGCGGGGAGACCCAGTACTTC.